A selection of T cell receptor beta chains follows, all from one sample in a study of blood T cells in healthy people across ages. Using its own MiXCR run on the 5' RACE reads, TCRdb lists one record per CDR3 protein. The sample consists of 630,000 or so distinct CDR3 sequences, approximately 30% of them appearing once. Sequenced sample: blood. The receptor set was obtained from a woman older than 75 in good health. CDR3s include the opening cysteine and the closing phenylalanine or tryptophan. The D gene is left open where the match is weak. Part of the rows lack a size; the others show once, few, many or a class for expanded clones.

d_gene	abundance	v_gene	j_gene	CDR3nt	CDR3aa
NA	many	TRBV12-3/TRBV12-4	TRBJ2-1	TGTGCCAGCAGTTGGGGCGGCGGTTTCGGCTCCTACAATGAGCAGTTCTTC	CASSWGGGFGSYNEQFF
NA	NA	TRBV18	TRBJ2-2	TGTGCCAGCTCAAAGAGCAGGGATTCGAACACCGGGGAGCTGTTTTTT	CASSKSRDSNTGELFF
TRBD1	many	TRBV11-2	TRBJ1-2	TGTGCCAGCAGCCCTACCGGGACAGCAAATGGCTACACCTTC	CASSPTGTANGYTF
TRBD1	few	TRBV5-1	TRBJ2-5	TGCGCCAGCAGGAGGGACAGGGCTGACAATGAGCAGTACTTC	CASRRDRADNEQYF
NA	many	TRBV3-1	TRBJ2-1	TGTGCCAGCAGCCAAGAGATACACGCCAATGAGCAGTTCTTC	CASSQEIHANEQFF
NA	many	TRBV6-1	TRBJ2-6	TGTGCCAGCAGTGCAGCTACTGGGGCCAACGTCCTGACTTTC	CASSAATGANVLTF
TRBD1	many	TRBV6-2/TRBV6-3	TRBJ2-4	TGTGCCAGCAGTCTCCGACAGGGCCAATACCAAAAAAACATTCAGTACTTC	CASSLRQGQYQKNIQYF
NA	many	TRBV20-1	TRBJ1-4	TGCAGTGCTAGAGTAGGTCGGCAGTTCGGTGAAAAACTGTTTTTT	CSARVGRQFGEKLFF
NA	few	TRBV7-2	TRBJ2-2	TGTGCCAGCAGCTTGGGGGCCAGAGGGCCCACCGGGGAGCTGTTTTTT	CASSLGARGPTGELFF
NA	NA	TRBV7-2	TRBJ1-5	TGTGCCAGCAGCGGAGACAATGGGGATCAGCCCCAGCATTTT	CASSGDNGDQPQHF
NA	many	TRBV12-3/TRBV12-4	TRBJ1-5	TGTGCCAGCAGTTTAGACCGGAGGGTCAGGGGAAATCAGCCCCAGCATTTT	CASSLDRRVRGNQPQHF
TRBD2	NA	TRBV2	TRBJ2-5	TGTGCCAGCCACCTCGGGGGGGCCTACAATGAGCAGTACTTC	CASHLGGAYNEQYF
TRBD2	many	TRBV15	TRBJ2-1	TGTGCCACCAGCAGGACTAGCGGGGGAGTCCTCCTTGGGAATGAGCAGTTCTTC	CATSRTSGGVLLGNEQFF
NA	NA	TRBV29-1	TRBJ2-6	TGCAGCGTTGGGTCTAATGGAGAGGCCAACGTCCTGACTTTC	CSVGSNGEANVLTF
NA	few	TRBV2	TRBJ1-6	TGTGCCAGCATAAGTCAGTCTAATTCACCCCTCCACTTT	CASISQSNSPLHF
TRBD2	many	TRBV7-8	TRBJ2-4	TGTGCCAGCAGCTTAGATCGTAGCGGGGGACACATTCAGTACTTC	CASSLDRSGGHIQYF
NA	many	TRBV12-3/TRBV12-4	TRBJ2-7	TGCGCCAGCAGCTTGGGGGGCGACGAGCAGTACTTC	CASSLGGDEQYF
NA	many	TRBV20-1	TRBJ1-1	TGCAGTGCTAGAGATGGTAGGCGAAACACTGAAGCTTTCTTT	CSARDGRRNTEAFF
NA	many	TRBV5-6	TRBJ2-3	TGTGCCAGCAGCTTGGCGACTCGACTACTGGATACGCAGTATTTT	CASSLATRLLDTQYF
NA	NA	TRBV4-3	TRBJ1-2	TGCGCCAGCAGCCAAGATGGGGCAGGGTTTGGCTACACCTTC	CASSQDGAGFGYTF
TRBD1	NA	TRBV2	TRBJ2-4	TGTGCCAGCAGCGGGGACAGGGTGTCCATTCAGTACTTC	CASSGDRVSIQYF
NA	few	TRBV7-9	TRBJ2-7	TGTGCCAGCAGCTTATTGGGCGACAGTCCTTCGGGGGAGCAGTACTTC	CASSLLGDSPSGEQYF
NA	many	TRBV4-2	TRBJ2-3	TGTGCCAGCAGCCAAGAGGAAGATACGCAGTATTTT	CASSQEEDTQYF
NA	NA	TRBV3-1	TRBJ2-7	TGTGCCAGCAGCCAATTGACGGGGCGGGACTCCTACGAGCGGTACTTC	CASSQLTGRDSYERYF
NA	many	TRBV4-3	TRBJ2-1	TGCGCCAGCAGCCTCACTTGGGGGGGCCAGTCCTACAATGAGCAGTTCTTC	CASSLTWGGQSYNEQFF
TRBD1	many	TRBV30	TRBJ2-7	TGTGCCGGGAGACAGGGGTCAGGCGAGCAGTACTTC	CAGRQGSGEQYF
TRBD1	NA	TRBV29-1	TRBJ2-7	TGCAGCGTCCCGGGACAGGGGATATACGAGCAGTACTTC	CSVPGQGIYEQYF
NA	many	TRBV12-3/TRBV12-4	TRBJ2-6	TGTGCCAGCAGTTTTCAGGGAGGGACAGCCTCTGGGGCCAACGTCCTGACTTTC	CASSFQGGTASGANVLTF
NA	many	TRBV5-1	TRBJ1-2	TGCGCCAGCAGTTTGCGTCCCGGGACTGATGGCTACACCTTC	CASSLRPGTDGYTF
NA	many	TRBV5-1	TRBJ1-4	TGCGCCAGCAGCTTGAACGGGGGACTCGCAACTAATGAAAAACTGTTTTTT	CASSLNGGLATNEKLFF
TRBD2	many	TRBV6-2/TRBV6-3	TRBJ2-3	TGTGCCAGCAGAACAACTAGCGGGGGGTTTACAGATACGCAGTATTTT	CASRTTSGGFTDTQYF
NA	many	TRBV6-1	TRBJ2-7	TGTGCCAGCACCCGGACTTCCCGGAGCTCCTACGAGCAGTACTTC	CASTRTSRSSYEQYF
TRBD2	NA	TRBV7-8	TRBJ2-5	TGTGCCAGCAGCTTTAGGGGAGGGGCGGGAAAGACCCAGTACTTC	CASSFRGGAGKTQYF
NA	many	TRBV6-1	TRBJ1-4	TGTGCCAGCAGTGGCACTTCAACTAATGAAAAACTGTTTTTT	CASSGTSTNEKLFF
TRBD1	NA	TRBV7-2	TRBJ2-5	TGTGCCAGCAGTTTGGGAGACAGGGGGCGGCTAGAGACCCAGTACTTC	CASSLGDRGRLETQYF
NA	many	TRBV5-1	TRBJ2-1	TGCGCCAGCAGCCCGGGGATCTACAATGAGCAGTTCTTC	CASSPGIYNEQFF
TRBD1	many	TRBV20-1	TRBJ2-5	TGCAGTGCTGGAGGGGACAGGGGACGGCAGACCCAGTACTTC	CSAGGDRGRQTQYF
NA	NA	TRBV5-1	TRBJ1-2	TGCGCCAGCAGCCCAAAACGGACAGAGAAGAAGAGCCATGGCTACACCTTC	CASSPKRTEKKSHGYTF
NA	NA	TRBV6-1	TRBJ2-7	TGTGCCAGCATGAAAGGACAGCCGTACGAGCAGTACTTC	CASMKGQPYEQYF
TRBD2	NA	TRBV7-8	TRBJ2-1	TGTGCCAGCAGCCCTAGGACTAGCGCCTACAATGAGCAGTTCTTC	CASSPRTSAYNEQFF
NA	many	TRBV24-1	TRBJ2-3	TGTGCCACCAGTGATTTTCCAGGGGATACGCAGTATTTT	CATSDFPGDTQYF
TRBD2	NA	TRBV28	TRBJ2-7	TGTGCCAGCAGTACGCCGGGACTAGGGTTGGCCGAGCAGTACTTC	CASSTPGLGLAEQYF
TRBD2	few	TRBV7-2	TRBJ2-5	TGTGCCAGCAGCTTAGAGGGATTGGCGGCGGGGGGGCGGGAGACCCAGTACTTC	CASSLEGLAAGGRETQYF
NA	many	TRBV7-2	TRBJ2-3	TGTGCCAGCAGCTTAAGTTCCGGCACAGATACGCAGTATTTT	CASSLSSGTDTQYF
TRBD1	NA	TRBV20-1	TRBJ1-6	TGCAGTGCTAGTATTACAGGGGTTGGTTCACCCCGCCACTTT	CSASITGVGSPRHF
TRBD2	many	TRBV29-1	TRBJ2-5	TGCAGCGTTGGCCCGGGCGGGGGACAAGAGACCCAGTACTTC	CSVGPGGGQETQYF
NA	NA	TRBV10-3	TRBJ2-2	TGTGCCATCAAGGACAGCCTGACCGGGGAGCGGTTTTTT	CAIKDSLTGERFF
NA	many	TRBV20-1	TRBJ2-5	TGCAGTGCTAGAGCTCCCGGGTCCCTGAGGGAGACCCAGTACTTC	CSARAPGSLRETQYF
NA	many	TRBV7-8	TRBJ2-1	TGTGCCAGCAGCTTATTAAGGGCCCTCGGGGAGCAGTTCTTC	CASSLLRALGEQFF
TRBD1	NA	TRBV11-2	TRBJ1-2	TGTACCAGCAGCTTAGTCACAGGGGACTATGGCTACACCTTC	CTSSLVTGDYGYTF
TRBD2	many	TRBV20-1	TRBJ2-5	TGCAGTGCTAGAGATCTGGGGGGGGAGACCCAGTACTTC	CSARDLGGETQYF
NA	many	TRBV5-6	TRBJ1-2	TGTGCCAGCAGCCCCTACAGGGCCAACTATGGCTACACCTTC	CASSPYRANYGYTF
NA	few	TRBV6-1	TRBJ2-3	TGTGCCAGCAGTGAAATTGGGACGAAGGGAGATACGCAGTATTTT	CASSEIGTKGDTQYF
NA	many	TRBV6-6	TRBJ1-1	TGTGCCACCCGAAGGGAGACTGAAGCTTTCTTT	CATRRETEAFF
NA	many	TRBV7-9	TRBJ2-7	TGTGCCAGCAGCGACCGGGGAGACCGCTCCTACGAGCAGTACTTC	CASSDRGDRSYEQYF
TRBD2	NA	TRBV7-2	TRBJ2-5	TGTGCCAGCAACCGAGGGGGACTAGCTATACAAGAGACCCAGTACTTC	CASNRGGLAIQETQYF
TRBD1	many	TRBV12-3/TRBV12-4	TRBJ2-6	TGTGCCAGCAGTTTATCCGGACAGGGGTACTCTGGGGCCAACGTCCTGACTTTC	CASSLSGQGYSGANVLTF
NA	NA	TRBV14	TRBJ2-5	TGTGCCAGCAGCCAAGATCTCTCTTTTTCCGTCCAGTACTTC	CASSQDLSFSVQYF
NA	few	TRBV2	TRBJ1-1	TGTGCCAGCCAATTTTCGACTGAAGCTTTCTTT	CASQFSTEAFF